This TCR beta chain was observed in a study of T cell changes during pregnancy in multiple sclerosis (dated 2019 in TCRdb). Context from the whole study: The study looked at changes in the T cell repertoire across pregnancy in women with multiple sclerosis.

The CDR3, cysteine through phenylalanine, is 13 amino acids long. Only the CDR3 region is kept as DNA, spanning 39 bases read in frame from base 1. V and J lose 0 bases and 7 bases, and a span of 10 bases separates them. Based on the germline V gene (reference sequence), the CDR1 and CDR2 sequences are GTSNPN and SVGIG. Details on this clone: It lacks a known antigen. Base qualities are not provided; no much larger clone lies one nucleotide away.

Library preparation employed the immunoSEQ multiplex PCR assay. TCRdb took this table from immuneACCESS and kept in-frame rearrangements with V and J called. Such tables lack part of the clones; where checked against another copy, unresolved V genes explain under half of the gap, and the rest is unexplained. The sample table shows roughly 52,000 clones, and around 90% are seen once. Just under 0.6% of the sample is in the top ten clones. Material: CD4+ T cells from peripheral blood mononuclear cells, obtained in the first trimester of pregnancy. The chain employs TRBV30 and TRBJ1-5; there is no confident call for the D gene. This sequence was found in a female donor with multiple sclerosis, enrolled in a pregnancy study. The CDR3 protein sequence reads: CAWSVGGRQPQHF. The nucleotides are TGTGCCTGGAGTGTCGGCGGGAGGCAGCCCCAGCATTTT.